A single sample gave rise to the 20 T cell receptor beta chains below, sequenced in a study of cytomegalovirus exposure and HLA in healthy donors. The PCR ran on 60 Vbeta and 13 Jbeta primers. TCRdb's table, derived via immunoSEQ multiplex PCR, lists solely in-frame clones and lacks some. The sample lists 110,000 to 150,000 clones, around 9.7% occurring once. The specimen was PBMCs. These receptors all come from a man aged 45-65 years in good health and CMV-seronegative.

This clone was observed a few times. DNA for the CDR3: TGTGCCAGCAGACTGGGACAGGGGGATGAGCAGTACTTC. Amino acid sequence: CASRLGQGDEQYF. This chain uses TRBV6-5 with TRBJ2-7, with TRBD1 matching 11 bases. J was trimmed by 7 bases and V by 6 bases; bases with no gene match: 5. Germline lookup yields CDR1 MNHEY and CDR2 SVGAGI. This CDR3 is built from 13 residues.

The CDR3 loop is CASSESRGFYEQYF. CDR3 sequence (DNA): TGTGCCAGCAGTGAGTCCAGGGGTTTCTACGAGCAGTACTTC. The chain recombines TRBV25-1 with TRBJ2-7, with a tentative D call TRBD1 (6 bases). The V end was cut by 3 bases, the J end by 3 bases, with 12 bases between. This CDR3 spans 14 amino acids. CDR1 is MGHDK, CDR2 SYGVNS, per germline.

The rearrangement links TRBV9 to TRBJ2-3; 7 bases align to TRBD2. CDR1 SGDLS and CDR2 YYNGEE come from the germline V gene. V trimming: 0 bases; J trimming: 5 bases; junction bases outside the gene matches: 9. The CDR3 loop spans 16 amino acids. CDR3 in amino acids: CASSVDGGGEVDTQYF. The CDR3 region has the DNA TGTGCCAGCAGCGTAGACGGCGGGGGTGAGGTAGATACGCAGTATTTT.

The sample holds a few counts of this clone. V gene TRBV13 combines with J gene TRBJ2-7, with TRBD1 matching 7 bases. The V segment lost 6 bases and the J segment 4 bases; nucleotides outside the gene matches: 12. Germline V gene lookup returns CDR1 PRHDT and CDR2 FYEKMQ (reference sequence). This CDR3 is built from 15 residues. As DNA, the CDR3 is TGTGCCAGCAGAAACAGGGGTAGTCGTAGTTACGAGCAGTACTTC. Protein: CASRNRGSRSYEQYF.

This clone was detected only a few times. V and J are TRBV14 and TRBJ1-1, with TRBD1 matching over 8 bases. The CDR3 sequence is 14 residues long. The germline CDR1 and CDR2 sequences are SGHDN and FVKESK. V gave up 1 base and J gave up 3 bases; unmatched junction bases: 1. The CDR3 DNA follows: TGTGCCAGCAGCCAAGCAGGGGGCTACACTGAAGCTTTCTTT. This sequence encodes CASSQAGGYTEAFF.

The V call is TRBV7-9, the J call TRBJ1-5, with D maybe TRBD1 (5 bases). The V end lost 1 base, the J end lost 4 bases, and 20 bases lay between the germline ends. Germline lookup yields CDR1 SEHNR and CDR2 FQNEAQ (reference sequence). The CDR3 runs 18 residues. The CDR3, as DNA: TGTGCCAGCAGCTTAGGGGGGGACCCTAGTTTAGGTAATCAGCCCCAGCATTTT. Protein product: CASSLGGDPSLGNQPQHF.

The chain couples TRBV7-3 to TRBJ2-7, with a possible D match to TRBD1 (6 bases). V was pared by 5 bases and J by 6 bases, with 17 bases between. CDR3 size: 14 residues. The germline CDR1 and CDR2 sequences are SGHTA and FQGTGA. Here the CDR3 reads CASSEHGQMGEQYF. In nucleotides, the CDR3 is TGTGCCAGCAGCGAACACGGACAGATGGGCGAGCAGTACTTC.

V usage is TRBV9 and J usage is TRBJ2-5; 12 bases are a match to TRBD2. The J call may be mistaken, given a closer DNA end match to TRBJ2-7. The CDR3 extends over 16 amino acids. Germline CDR1 and CDR2: SGDLS and YYNGEE. The CDR3 spells CASSVEGLAGFYEQYF. Written as DNA, the CDR3 is TGTGCCAGCAGCGTAGAGGGACTAGCGGGTTTCTACGAGCAGTACTTC.

This clone has only a few counts. The chain uses TRBV7-9 and TRBJ1-6; D call uncertain. Germline CDR1 and CDR2: SEHNR and FQNEAQ (reference sequence). The CDR3 runs to 13 residues. The V end was cut by 3 bases, the J end by 8 bases, with 8 bases between. The CDR3 nucleotides read TGTGCCAGCAGCTTCGACGGAGATTCACCCCTCCACTTT. As protein: CASSFDGDSPLHF.

V and J are TRBV7-9 and TRBJ2-7; possibly TRBD1 for D (6 bases). Germline-derived CDR1 and CDR2 are SEHNR and FQNEAQ (reference sequence). The ends were cut back, 5 bases at V and 1 base at J, with 12 bases in the middle. CDR3 length: 14 residues. This chain's CDR3 is CASSKTGGSYEQYF. Written as DNA, the CDR3 is TGTGCCAGCAGCAAGACAGGAGGATCCTACGAGCAGTACTTC. The full variable domain, its missing parts supplied by reference TRBV7-9 and TRBJ2-7, is DTGVSQNPRHKITKRGQNVTFRCDPISEHNRLYWYRQTLGQGPEFLTYFQNEAQLEKSRLLSDRFSAERPKGSFSTLEIQRTEQGDSAMYLCASSKTGGSYEQYFGPGTRLTVT.

The J gene is TRBJ2-7, the V gene TRBV6-5; 7 positions agree with TRBD1. CDR1 and CDR2 from the germline V gene are MNHEY and SVGAGI. The V gene end was trimmed by 7 bases and the J gene end by 1 base; junction bases not matched to a gene: 10. This CDR3 comprises 15 residues. The CDR3 reads CASTSRQGVSYEQYF. CDR3 nucleotides: TGTGCCAGCACCAGCAGACAGGGCGTTTCCTACGAGCAGTACTTC.

This clone has more than one count but fewer than ten. Additional DNA sequences in this sample encode the identical CDR3. This rearrangement joins TRBV7-9 to TRBJ2-7; 8 bases fit TRBD1. The CDR3 loop spans 14 amino acids. The germline V gene has CDR1 SEHNR and CDR2 FQNEAQ (reference sequence). V lost 5 bases, J lost 2 bases, and 5 bases stayed unmatched. The CDR3 DNA reads as TGTGCCAGCAGCCCCGGGACAGGCCCCTACGAGCAGTACTTC. Translated, it gives CASSPGTGPYEQYF.

This clone was found a few times. The chain links TRBV5-1 to TRBJ1-4; TRBD1 is a possible D gene (5 bases). V was trimmed by 7 bases and J by 2 bases, leaving 15 bases between them. Germline assignment: CDR1 SGHRS and CDR2 YFSETQ. The CDR3 contains 15 residues. The CDR3 DNA is TGCGCCAGCTCCACGGGGGATTTCACTAATGAAAAACTGTTTTTT. It encodes CASSTGDFTNEKLFF.

The V call is TRBV15, the J call TRBJ2-6; 11 nucleotides line up with TRBD1. The CDR3 totals 19 residues. The germline V gene encodes CDR1 LNHNV and CDR2 YYDKDF (reference sequence). V trimming: 5 bases; J trimming: 1 base; junction bases outside the gene matches: 10. Written as DNA, the CDR3 is TGTGCCACCAGCTCGCGGGAGGGACAGGGGGAGTCTGGGGCCAACGTCCTGACTTTC. Its protein product is CATSSREGQGESGANVLTF.

This clone was counted only a few times. The rearrangement uses TRBV5-1 and TRBJ2-5; D call uncertain. Trimming took off 4 bases at V and 0 bases at J, with 10 bases between the two ends. Germline lookup yields CDR1 SGHRS and CDR2 YFSETQ. The CDR3 loop spans 14 amino acids. CDR3 nucleotide sequence: TGCGCCAGCAGCATAACTGCCAACCAAGAGACCCAGTACTTC. Its protein is CASSITANQETQYF.

The chain couples TRBV7-9 to TRBJ1-1, with D maybe TRBD1 (5 bases). Trimming shortened V by 4 bases and J by 1 base, and 10 bases separated the two germline ends. The CDR3 is made up of 14 amino acids. In germline, CDR1 is SEHNR, CDR2 FQNEAQ (reference sequence). The CDR3 here is CASSSDTSNTEAFF. Written as DNA, the CDR3 is TGTGCCAGCAGCTCGGACACTTCGAACACTGAAGCTTTCTTT.

This clone was observed a handful of times. Compared with germline, one end of the junction differs, possibly owing to a read error. The V and J genes are TRBV7-9 and TRBJ2-7; 7 nucleotides match TRBD2. CDR1 is SEHNR and CDR2 is FQNEAQ in the germline V gene (reference sequence). There are 17 residues in the CDR3. CDR3 sequence reads: CASTPVGGGRVSNEQYF. As DNA, the CDR3 is TGTGCCAGCACCCCCGTTGGAGGCGGGAGAGTCTCCAACGAGCAGTACTTC.

J is TRBJ1-5 and V is TRBV6-1; D is perhaps TRBD1 (6 bases). Between the trimmed V and J ends, which lost 7 bases and 0 bases, there was a span of 13 bases. Germline-derived CDR1 and CDR2 are MNHNS and SASEGT. The CDR3 length is 15 residues. CDR3 in amino acids: CASTQGIYSNQPQHF. CDR3 DNA: TGTGCCAGCACGCAGGGGATTTATAGCAATCAGCCCCAGCATTTT.

This clone was detected a few times. This chain links TRBV11-2 with TRBJ1-1; 9 bases are shared with TRBD1. The CDR3 covers 16 residues. Germline lookup yields CDR1 SGHAT and CDR2 FQNNGV. The J segment lost 0 bases and the V segment lost 1 base, leaving 3 bases of the junction unmatched. The CDR3 sequence is CASSLGQGDMNTEAFF. The CDR3 bases are TGTGCCAGCAGCTTAGGACAGGGGGACATGAACACTGAAGCTTTCTTT.

The rearrangement links TRBV7-9 to TRBJ1-6; no firm D call. V was clipped by 5 bases and J by 8 bases, with 13 bases between them. CDR1 and CDR2 from the germline V gene are SEHNR and FQNEAQ (reference sequence). The CDR3 totals 14 residues. CDR3 loop: CASSPVGADSPLHF. The CDR3 nucleotides are TGTGCCAGCAGCCCCGTAGGAGCAGATTCACCCCTCCACTTT.